This TCR beta chain was captured by sequencing in a study of blood T cells in healthy people across ages. Study-level points and caveats: The study regarded diversity estimates from one million T cells as underestimates.

This clonotype appeared many times. Antigen: not known. A second PCR of 7 to 11 cycles used a sample-barcoded 5' primer and a J-beta primer mix. From the 5' RACE reads, TCRdb called clonotypes with MiXCR, one entry per CDR3 protein. The sample includes 1,100,000 or so distinct CDR3 sequences, roughly 45% of them seen just once. Every participating donor contributed 9.5 to 10 milliliters of peripheral blood through a draw. The sequencing sample was made of blood. The sequence was collected from a woman in her fifties or sixties in good health.

This chain's CDR3 is CASSQDGYGYTF. In DNA, the CDR3 is TGTGCCAGCAGCCAAGACGGGTATGGCTACACCTTC. The J gene is TRBJ1-2, the V gene TRBV4-2; D is uncertain. The CDR3 is 12 residues long. Trimming stripped 0 bases from V and 5 bases from J, with 4 bases between. Germline V gives CDR1 LGHNA, CDR2 YNFKEQ.